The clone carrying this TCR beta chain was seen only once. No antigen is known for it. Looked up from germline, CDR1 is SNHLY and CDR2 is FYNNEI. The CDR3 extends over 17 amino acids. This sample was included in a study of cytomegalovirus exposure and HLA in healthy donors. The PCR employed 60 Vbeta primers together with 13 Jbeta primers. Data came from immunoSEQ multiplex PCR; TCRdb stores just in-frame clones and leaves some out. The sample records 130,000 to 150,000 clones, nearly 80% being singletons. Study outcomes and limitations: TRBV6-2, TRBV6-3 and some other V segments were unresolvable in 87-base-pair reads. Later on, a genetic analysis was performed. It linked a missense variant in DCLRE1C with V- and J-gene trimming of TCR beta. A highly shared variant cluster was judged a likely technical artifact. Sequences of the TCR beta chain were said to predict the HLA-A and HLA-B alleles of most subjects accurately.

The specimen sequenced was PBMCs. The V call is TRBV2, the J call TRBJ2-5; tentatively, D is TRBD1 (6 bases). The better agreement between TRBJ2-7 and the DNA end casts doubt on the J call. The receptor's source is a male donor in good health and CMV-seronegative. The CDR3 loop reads CASTPPSGTRVSYEQYF. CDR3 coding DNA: TGTGCCAGCACCCCCCCCTCCGGGACACGGGTTTCCTACGAGCAGTACTTC.